This TCR beta chain comes out of a study of esophageal squamous cell carcinoma under preoperative chemotherapy. Study-level information: Both tumor-infiltrating lymphocytes and peripheral blood T cells were profiled. Study-wide points: Chemotherapy was followed by significantly higher TCR diversity in peripheral T cells only, not tumor-infiltrating lymphocytes.

The time point is: after preoperative PTX-NDP chemotherapy. The germline V gene has CDR1 SGHNT and CDR2 YENEEA. CDR3 length equals 15 residues. Trimming removed 5 bases from V and 13 bases from J; junction bases left unmatched: 16. A remark on this clonotype: Its antigen is unidentified.

TCRdb ran MiXCR on the PCR reads and lists one entry per CDR3 protein. This table holds roughly 18,000 distinct CDR3 sequences, 46% found once. This TCR came from a human donor with esophageal squamous cell carcinoma. The donor label of this sample is uncertain. The J gene is TRBJ2-1, the V gene TRBV11-3; 8 bases align to TRBD1. This sample was gathered from a patient given preoperative chemotherapy. The CDR3 region is CASSASRTGKETQFF. The CDR3 region has the DNA TGTGCCAGCAGCGCTAGCCGGACAGGGAAAGAGACCCAGTTCTTC.